These 30 T cell receptor beta chains came from one sample sequenced in a study of blood T cell repertoires in COVID-19. Method: immunoSEQ multiplex PCR; TCRdb's copy keeps in-frame clones and lacks some. Of about 200,000 clones listed, more than 85% are singletons. Sequenced material: peripheral blood. These receptors originate from a man aged 55 to 70 with acute or convalescent COVID-19.

The V and J genes are TRBV6-5 and TRBJ2-6; the D is unclear. The CDR3 sequence is 15 residues long. V shed 2 bases and J shed 0 bases, with 5 bases lying between them. Per the germline V gene, CDR1 is MNHEY and CDR2 is SVGAGI. The CDR3 DNA follows: TGTGCCAGCAGTTACCCGCGCTCTGGGGCCAACGTCCTGACTTTC. It yields the protein CASSYPRSGANVLTF.

The chain combines TRBV7-2 with TRBJ2-7, with TRBD2 matching over 14 bases. Germline CDR1 SGHTA, CDR2 FQGNSA. CDR3 length: 16 amino acids. V shed 5 bases, J shed 7 bases, and the junction held 10 bases outside the gene matches. CDR3 protein: CASSPETSGGAGEQYF. CDR3 DNA: TGTGCCAGCAGCCCCGAGACTAGCGGGGGGGCCGGGGAGCAGTACTTC.

The CDR3 DNA follows: TGTGCCAGTACCGCGGACAATCAGCCCCAGCATTTT. The encoded protein is CASTADNQPQHF. This chain uses TRBV19 with TRBJ1-5; the D is unclear. The CDR3 is 12 amino acids. Trimming pared 7 bases from V and 3 bases from J, leaving 7 bases between. Germline-derived CDR1 and CDR2 are LNHDA and SQIVND (reference sequence). The full variable domain, with the rest looked up from reference TRBV19 and TRBJ1-5, is DGGITQSPKYLFRKEGQNVTLSCEQNLNHDAMYWYRQDPGQGLRLIYYSQIVNDFQKGDIAEGYSVSREKKESFPLTVTSAQKNPTAFYLCASTADNQPQHFGDGTRLSIL.

The chain carries TRBV14 and TRBJ2-2, with 13 nucleotides matching TRBD2. The trim removed 3 bases at V and 0 bases at J, leaving 10 bases unmatched. The CDR3 spans 20 residues. Germline V lookup: CDR1 SGHDN, CDR2 FVKESK. DNA for the CDR3: TGTGCCAGCAGCCACCGGCTTGGACTAGCGGGGGTCACGAACACCGGGGAGCTGTTTTTT. Protein: CASSHRLGLAGVTNTGELFF.

V usage is TRBV27 and J usage is TRBJ2-1; D perhaps matches TRBD2 (7 bases). Germline V gene data show CDR1 as MNHEY and CDR2 as SMNVEV (reference sequence). This CDR3 has 15 amino acids. Deletions cut 1 base from V and 7 bases from J, with 14 bases between. CDR3 coding DNA: TGTGCCAGCAGTTTATTGGCGGGGGCGGGGAATGAGCAGTTCTTC. This sequence encodes CASSLLAGAGNEQFF.

This chain links TRBV7-8 with TRBJ1-6, with D possibly matching TRBD1 (5 bases). The CDR3 has 17 amino acids. Germline values: CDR1 SGHVS, CDR2 FQNEAQ. Trimming pared 3 bases from V and 3 bases from J, leaving 15 bases between. CDR3 residues: CASSLKGKMGYNSPLHF. The DNA of the CDR3 is TGTGCCAGCAGCTTGAAGGGGAAGATGGGCTATAATTCACCCCTCCACTTT.

The chain recombines TRBV28 with TRBJ2-1; TRBD1 is a possible D gene (6 bases). The CDR3 consists of 15 residues. Germline V lookup: CDR1 MDHEN, CDR2 SYDVKM. The V end lost 4 bases, the J end lost 2 bases, and 12 bases lay between the germline ends. DNA of the CDR3: TGTGCCAGCAGTTCTGTGAAGGGGGCCTACAATGAGCAGTTCTTC. Translated: CASSSVKGAYNEQFF.

The chain combines TRBV4-2 with TRBJ2-7; D perhaps matches TRBD2 (5 bases). CDR3 size: 13 residues. Germline assignment: CDR1 LGHNA and CDR2 YNFKEQ. Between the trimmed V and J ends, which lost 5 bases and 3 bases, there was a span of 11 bases. The CDR3 here is CASSAHRGYEQYF. The CDR3 DNA sequence: TGTGCCAGCAGCGCCCATCGGGGCTACGAGCAGTACTTC.

CDR3 amino acids: CASSLATPLDTGELFF. In DNA form, the CDR3 reads TGTGCCAGCAGCTTAGCCACCCCCTTAGACACCGGGGAGCTGTTTTTT. This chain links TRBV7-2 with TRBJ2-2; no reliable D call. Germline V gene data show CDR1 as SGHTA and CDR2 as FQGNSA. V shed 0 bases and J shed 3 bases, with 11 bases lying between them. CDR3 length: 16 residues.

The chain employs TRBV7-3 and TRBJ2-4; the match to TRBD1 covers 9 bases. With V trimmed by 2 bases and J by 5 bases, 7 bases remained unmatched. Germline V gives CDR1 SGHTA, CDR2 FQGTGA. This CDR3 spans 16 amino acids. The CDR3 reads CASSLAGQGGQNIQYF. CDR3 bases: TGTGCCAGCAGCTTAGCGGGACAGGGTGGCCAAAACATTCAGTACTTC.

The rearrangement uses TRBV5-4 and TRBJ1-4; 10 bases are a match to TRBD1. The V gene's germline CDR1 is SGHNT and CDR2 YYREEE (reference sequence). CDR3 length: 17 residues. V lost 3 bases and J lost 3; bases outside the gene matches: 8. The DNA for the CDR3 is TGTGCCAGCAGCTATCGGGACAGGGGAGCGGCTAATGAAAAACTGTTTTTT. Translation: CASSYRDRGAANEKLFF. Filled out from reference TRBV5-4 and TRBJ1-4, the complete variable domain reads ETGVTQSPTHLIKTRGQQVTLRCSSQSGHNTVSWYQQALGQGPQFIFQYYREEENGRGNFPPRFSGLQFPNYSSELNVNALELDDSALYLCASSYRDRGAANEKLFFGSGTQLSVL.

The chain joins TRBV7-2 to TRBJ1-5, with a tentative D call TRBD1 (5 bases). CDR1 is SGHTA and CDR2 is FQGNSA in the germline V gene. CDR3 length: 15 residues. The V end lost 2 bases, the J end lost 3 bases, and 11 bases lay between the germline ends. CDR3 region: CASSLPGRTNQPQHF. DNA of the CDR3: TGTGCCAGCAGCTTACCAGGGAGGACCAATCAGCCCCAGCATTTT.

V and J are TRBV19 and TRBJ1-5; the D gene is possibly TRBD1 (6 bases). The germline V and J ends were trimmed by 5 bases and 7 bases, with 33 bases remaining between them. This CDR3 is 20 amino acids long. The germline CDR1 and CDR2 sequences are LNHDA and SQIVND (reference sequence). The CDR3 loop is CASSSQTVISRSPGTQPQHF. CDR3 DNA sequence: TGTGCCAGTAGTTCCCAGACAGTAATCAGCCGATCGCCGGGGACACAGCCCCAGCATTTT.

The chain has TRBV11-2 and TRBJ1-5; a possible D gene is TRBD1 (6 bases). Per the germline V gene, CDR1 is SGHAT and CDR2 is FQNNGV. This CDR3 has 15 amino acids. Between the trimmed V and J ends, which lost 6 bases and 3 bases, there was a span of 15 bases. The CDR3 loop reads CASSSEGHFNQPQHF. The CDR3 coding sequence is TGTGCCAGCAGTTCTGAGGGACACTTCAATCAGCCCCAGCATTTT.

The chain recombines TRBV18 with TRBJ1-5; tentatively, D is TRBD1 (5 bases). The germline V gene has CDR1 KGHSH and CDR2 LQKENI. Trimming shortened V by 0 bases and J by 4 bases, and 10 bases separated the two germline ends. There are 15 residues in the CDR3. The CDR3 spells CASSPPGGSNQPQHF. CDR3 nucleotides: TGTGCCAGCTCACCACCGGGGGGGTCGAATCAGCCCCAGCATTTT.

The chain recombines TRBV13 with TRBJ1-2, with D possibly matching TRBD1 (6 bases). Germline V gene lookup returns CDR1 PRHDT and CDR2 FYEKMQ (reference sequence). The V end was cut by 5 bases, the J end by 0 bases, with 16 bases between. This CDR3 spans 16 amino acids. CDR3 sequence reads: CASSPSGGLANYGYTF. The CDR3 DNA is TGTGCCAGCAGCCCCTCTGGGGGCCTCGCTAACTATGGCTACACCTTC.

J is TRBJ2-7 and V is TRBV7-3, with a tentative D call TRBD1 (5 bases). Germline V gene data show CDR1 as SGHTA and CDR2 as FQGTGA. The V end lost 5 bases, the J end lost 9 bases, and 17 bases lay between the germline ends. CDR3 length equals 13 residues. The CDR3 loop reads CASSQKTTGTQYF. In DNA form, the CDR3 reads TGTGCCAGCAGCCAAAAAACCACAGGAACGCAGTACTTC.

The chain recombines TRBV28 with TRBJ2-7; TRBD1 matches at 10 bases. V lost 6 bases and J lost 3; bases outside the gene matches: 8. This CDR3 spans 15 amino acids. CDR1 and CDR2 from the germline V gene are MDHEN and SYDVKM. Here the CDR3 DNA reads TGTGCCAGCAGGACCGGACAGGGGGGCTACTACGAGCAGTACTTC. Encoded protein: CASRTGQGGYYEQYF.

The chain uses TRBV7-6 and TRBJ2-7; TRBD2 matches 9 bases. The CDR3 length is 18 residues. The junction had 21 bases not matched to a gene; V was cut back by 5 bases and J by 7 bases. Germline assignment: CDR1 SGHVS and CDR2 FNYEAQ. In DNA form, the CDR3 reads TGTGCCAGCAGCCCGGGGAGAACCGGGACTAGCTTTGTAAGTGAGCAGTACTTC. This sequence encodes CASSPGRTGTSFVSEQYF.

This chain joins TRBV4-3 and TRBJ2-1; TRBD1 aligns across 8 bases. CDR3 size: 17 residues. Trimming at V came to 1 base and at J to 2 bases, leaving 7 bases not matched to a gene. CDR1 is LGHNA, CDR2 YSLEER, per germline. Here the CDR3 reads CASSQGRDRRTYNEQFF. CDR3 coding DNA: TGCGCCAGCAGCCAAGGTAGGGACAGGCGTACCTACAATGAGCAGTTCTTC.

The DNA for the CDR3 is TGTGCCAGCAGCTTAGATCAGGGTTACTACGAGCAGTACTTC. As protein: CASSLDQGYYEQYF. The chain couples TRBV7-2 to TRBJ2-7, with a possible D match to TRBD1 (5 bases). CDR1 is SGHTA and CDR2 is FQGNSA in the germline V gene. V was clipped by 1 base and J by 3 bases, with 10 bases between them. This CDR3 has 14 amino acids.

This clone was recorded once. The V and J genes are TRBV27 and TRBJ1-5, with D possibly being TRBD1 (5 bases). Trimming took off 6 bases at V and 5 bases at J, with 11 bases between the two ends. The CDR3 covers 13 residues. The germline V gene encodes CDR1 MNHEY and CDR2 SMNVEV (reference sequence). CDR3 DNA sequence: TGTGCCAGCAGAGGAGGGGTTTATCAGCCCCAGCATTTT. Its translation is CASRGGVYQPQHF.

This rearrangement joins TRBV4-2 to TRBJ2-1; the match to TRBD1 covers 11 bases. Germline V CDR1 and CDR2: LGHNA, YNFKEQ. Trimming removed 5 bases from V and 4 bases from J; junction bases left unmatched: 4. The CDR3 contains 15 residues. CDR3 DNA sequence: TGTGCCAGCAGCGCCGGACAGGGGGCGTACAATGAGCAGTTCTTC. This translates into CASSAGQGAYNEQFF.

V gene TRBV7-9 combines with J gene TRBJ1-1, with 7 bases fitting TRBD1. There are 14 residues in the CDR3. The germline CDR1 and CDR2 sequences are SEHNR and FQNEAQ (reference sequence). The V segment lost 2 bases and the J segment 1 base; nucleotides outside the gene matches: 1. The CDR3 region is CASSLQGGNTEAFF. The CDR3 DNA reads as TGTGCCAGCAGCTTACAGGGGGGGAACACTGAAGCTTTCTTT.

The chain uses TRBV6-6 and TRBJ1-5; TRBD1 is a possible D gene (6 bases). Germline-derived CDR1 and CDR2 are MNHNY and SVGAGI (reference sequence). CDR3 length: 14 amino acids. The V end lost 9 bases, the J end lost 3 bases, and 15 bases lay between the germline ends. CDR3 DNA: TGTGCCAGTTACAGGGTGGGGTCCAATCAGCCCCAGCATTTT. Residues: CASYRVGSNQPQHF.

The gene calls are TRBV3-1 (or the pseudogene TRBV3-2) and TRBJ2-4, with D unresolved. Germline CDR1 is LGHDT and CDR2 is YNNKEL (reference sequence). This CDR3 contains 15 residues. V was shortened by 2 bases and J by 5 bases, with 13 bases between the two germline ends. For the CDR3, the DNA is TGTGCCAGCAGCCAACCAGCAGGCCGCCAAAACATTCAGTACTTC. This gives the protein CASSQPAGRQNIQYF.

This clone was counted only a few times. The V call is TRBV6-4, the J call TRBJ1-6, with D uncertain. Germline CDR1 and CDR2: MRHNA and SNTAGT. Trimming took 0 bases from V and 7 from J, leaving 10 bases between them. There are 15 residues in the CDR3. Here the CDR3 reads CASSDSSGENSPLHF. The DNA for the CDR3 is TGTGCCAGCAGTGACTCATCTGGGGAGAATTCACCCCTCCACTTT.

The chain links TRBV21-1 to TRBJ2-3; the D call in the table, TRBD2, was not verified against the DNA. TRBV21-1 is labeled a pseudogene. The length of the CDR3 is 17 residues. The CDR3 is CASGGTSGGSVTDTQYF. In nucleotides, the CDR3 is TGTGCCAGCGGTGGGACTAGCGGGGGTTCTGTCACAGATACGCAGTATTTT.

This clone came up once. The rearrangement joins TRBV5-4 to TRBJ1-2; TRBD1 might be the D (5 bases). CDR1 is SGHNT, CDR2 YYREEE, per germline (reference sequence). CDR3 length: 14 residues. Trimming took off 0 bases at V and 0 bases at J, with 6 bases between the two ends. CDR3 amino acids: CASSLGGANYGYTF. The DNA of the CDR3 is TGTGCCAGCAGCTTGGGGGGGGCTAACTATGGCTACACCTTC.

The chain has TRBV7-3 and TRBJ2-7, with 10 bases that match TRBD1. This CDR3 has 18 residues. The J segment lost 2 bases and the V segment lost 7 bases, leaving 17 bases of the junction unmatched. CDR1 and CDR2 (germline): SGHTA, FQGTGA. CDR3 nucleotide sequence: TGTGCCAGCACCAAACCAGGAGAGACAGGGGGCAGACCCTACGAGCAGTACTTC. Translated, it gives CASTKPGETGGRPYEQYF.